The 18 T cell receptor beta chains in this list originate from one sample, sequenced in a study of T cell changes during pregnancy in multiple sclerosis. Here immunoSEQ multiplex PCR was the method, and the copy in TCRdb shows in-frame clones only, minus some. The sample shows 65,000 to 75,000 clones, under 95% of them seen only once. The sequencing here drew on peripheral blood, taken in the third trimester of pregnancy. The receptor set was obtained from a female donor in good health, enrolled as a control in a pregnancy study.

The chain couples TRBV2 to TRBJ2-1, with D perhaps TRBD2 (6 bases). Trimming removed 7 bases at V and 3 bases at J, with 10 bases between. Looked up from germline, CDR1 is SNHLY and CDR2 is FYNNEI. This CDR3 has 13 amino acids. CDR3 DNA sequence: TGTGCCAGCACGTTGGGGGGCTACAATGAGCAGTTCTTC. This gives the protein CASTLGGYNEQFF.

Notes on this clone: The DNA is omitted, as the CDR3 cannot be located on it reliably, and the CDR3 follows TCRdb's listing. J is TRBJ1-1 and V is TRBV9. From germline, CDR1 is SGDLS and CDR2 YYNGEE. The length of the CDR3 is 14 amino acids, counting both ends. CDR3 loop: CASSVGPGSKRTFF.

The V call is TRBV4-3, the J call TRBJ1-2; D is unresolved. The CDR3 length is 14 residues. Germline V lookup: CDR1 LGHNA, CDR2 YSLEER. V dropped 4 bases and J dropped 5 bases, with 14 bases sitting between them. CDR3 in DNA: TGCGCCAGCAGCCCGGCGGGGAAGGGATATGGCTACACCTTC. This gives the protein CASSPAGKGYGYTF.

This chain joins TRBV7-3 and TRBJ2-3; 16 nucleotides align to TRBD2. The CDR3 covers 15 residues. V was clipped by 5 bases and J by 14 bases; unmatched bases: 10. Germline CDR1 SGHTA, CDR2 FQGTGA. The CDR3 bases are TGTGCCAGCAGCGAACCGGGACTAGCGGGGGGGCCCAGGTATTTT. Translating gives CASSEPGLAGGPRYF.

The chain uses TRBV7-2 and TRBJ1-6; perhaps TRBD1 as D (6 bases). Germline-derived CDR1 and CDR2 are SGHTA and FQGNSA. This CDR3 comprises 14 residues. V was shortened by 5 bases and J by 5 bases, with 10 bases between the two germline ends. The CDR3: CASSPRTDNSPLHF. The DNA of the CDR3 is TGTGCCAGCAGCCCCCGGACAGATAATTCACCCCTCCACTTT.

The rearrangement uses TRBV15 and TRBJ2-3; possibly TRBD1 for D (5 bases). CDR1 is LNHNV and CDR2 is YYDKDF in the germline V gene (reference sequence). The CDR3 loop spans 14 amino acids. The V gene lost 6 bases and the J gene lost 1 base, with 11 bases spanning the gap. CDR3 region: CATRPGLGTDTQYF. The CDR3 DNA reads as TGTGCCACCAGGCCAGGGCTCGGCACAGATACGCAGTATTTT.

This chain connects TRBV2 to TRBJ2-7; TRBD2 matches 11 bases. The germline gives CDR1 SNHLY, CDR2 FYNNEI. With 5 bases clipped from V and 6 bases from J, the junction kept 3 bases outside the gene matches. CDR3 length: 13 amino acids. In DNA form, the CDR3 reads TGTGCCAGCAGTTTAGCGGGGGGGCTCGAGCAGTACTTC. Its protein product is CASSLAGGLEQYF.

V is TRBV5-1 and J is TRBJ1-4; possibly TRBD1 for D (5 bases). CDR3 length: 15 residues. In germline, CDR1 is SGHRS, CDR2 YFSETQ. V was pared by 1 base and J by 5 bases, with 12 bases between. CDR3 sequence (DNA): TGCGCCAGCAGCTTGACGGGGGGAGAGAATGAAAAACTGTTTTTT. This gives the protein CASSLTGGENEKLFF.

The chain has TRBV19 and TRBJ1-2; 7 nucleotides agree with TRBD1. The CDR3 contains 14 residues. Germline trimming cut 4 bases from V and 4 bases from J; bases unmatched to any gene: 6. Germline loops: CDR1 LNHDA, CDR2 SQIVND (reference sequence). CDR3 in DNA: TGTGCCAGTAGTAAAGGGACAGCGATCTATGGCTACACCTTC. Its protein product is CASSKGTAIYGYTF.

CDR3 loop: CASSLGGLVQETQYF. DNA of the CDR3: TGTGCCAGCAGCTTGGGGGGGCTGGTTCAAGAGACCCAGTACTTC. The V and J genes are TRBV7-9 and TRBJ2-5; maybe TRBD2 (7 bases). In germline, CDR1 is SEHNR, CDR2 FQNEAQ (reference sequence). Trimming stripped 3 bases from V and 2 bases from J, with 13 bases between. The CDR3 runs 15 residues. Full variable domain (remainder filled in from reference TRBV7-9 and TRBJ2-5): DTGVSQNPRHKITKRGQNVTFRCDPISEHNRLYWYRQTLGQGPEFLTYFQNEAQLEKSRLLSDRFSAERPKGSFSTLEIQRTEQGDSAMYLCASSLGGLVQETQYFGPGTRLLVL.

The chain uses TRBV28 and TRBJ2-6; weak D call: TRBD1 (5 bases). This CDR3 is built from 14 residues. Germline V gives CDR1 MDHEN, CDR2 SYDVKM. V was shortened by 6 bases and J by 4 bases, with 10 bases between the two germline ends. CDR3 region: CASRPTGGANVLTF. CDR3 coding DNA: TGTGCCAGCAGGCCAACAGGCGGGGCCAACGTCCTGACTTTC.

The chain combines TRBV6-1 with TRBJ2-5; 7 nucleotides match TRBD2. CDR3 length: 14 residues. With V trimmed by 5 bases and J by 2 bases, 5 bases remained unmatched. Germline lookup yields CDR1 MNHNS and CDR2 SASEGT. The CDR3 loop is CASSMRLAQETQYF. CDR3 DNA sequence: TGTGCCAGCAGTATGCGACTAGCTCAAGAGACCCAGTACTTC.

The V and J genes are TRBV15 and TRBJ1-3; D is possibly TRBD1 (6 bases). Germline V CDR1 and CDR2: LNHNV, YYDKDF (reference sequence). There are 13 residues in the CDR3. With 8 bases removed from V and 5 bases from J, the gap between germline ends came to 13 bases. The CDR3 DNA reads TGTGCCACCCGAACAGGGAAGAGAAACACCATATATTTT. Translating it yields CATRTGKRNTIYF. The variable domain in full, with the rest retrieved from reference TRBV15 and TRBJ1-3, is DAMVIQNPRYQVTQFGKPVTLSCSQTLNHNVMYWYQQKSSQAPKLLFHYYDKDFNNEADTPDNFQSRRPNTSFCFLDIRSPGLGDTAMYLCATRTGKRNTIYFGEGSWLTVV.

There are a few counts of this clone. The V gene is TRBV6-5, the J gene TRBJ2-4; possible D gene TRBD2, 5 bases. This CDR3 has 15 residues. CDR1 and CDR2 (germline): MNHEY, SVGAGI. With 6 bases removed from V and 8 bases from J, the gap between germline ends came to 20 bases. DNA of the CDR3: TGTGCCAGCAGCAAGGACGGTTACGGGGTTGACATTCAGTACTTC. It encodes CASSKDGYGVDIQYF.

The V call is TRBV2, the J call TRBJ2-6, with 9 bases identical to TRBD1. Germline V gene lookup returns CDR1 SNHLY and CDR2 FYNNEI. The CDR3 length is 16 residues. V gave up 7 bases and J gave up 2 bases; unmatched junction bases: 6. The CDR3 spells CASTRQGGPGANVLTF. The CDR3 DNA sequence: TGTGCCAGCACCCGACAGGGGGGCCCTGGGGCCAACGTCCTGACTTTC.

This chain joins TRBV4-1 and TRBJ1-6; 7 bases match TRBD1. Germline trimming cut 3 bases from V and 7 bases from J; bases unmatched to any gene: 6. Germline V gives CDR1 MGHRA, CDR2 YSYEKL. This CDR3 is 15 amino acids long. CDR3 sequence: CASSHRDRTNSPLHF. The CDR3 DNA reads as TGCGCCAGCAGCCACCGGGACAGAACAAATTCACCCCTCCACTTT.

The rearrangement joins TRBV4-1 to TRBJ1-6; 7 bases are a match to TRBD1. Germline V gene sequence: CDR1 MGHRA, CDR2 YSYEKL. The CDR3 is made up of 17 amino acids. V trimming: 0 bases; J trimming: 10 bases; junction bases outside the gene matches: 12. The CDR3 coding sequence is TGCGCCAGCAGCCAAGATTTGTTGGACAGGTTAGGGTCACCCCTCCACTTT. It translates to CASSQDLLDRLGSPLHF.

Concerning this clone itself: Lacking the conserved final phenylalanine or tryptophan, this CDR3 likely reflects a read error. The DNA is omitted, as the CDR3 cannot be located on it reliably, and the CDR3 follows TCRdb's listing. This chain uses TRBV4-3 with TRBJ1-5. Including both end residues, the CDR3 is 8 amino acids long. Germline V gives CDR1 LGHNA, CDR2 YSLEER. CDR3 region: CASSLHCS.